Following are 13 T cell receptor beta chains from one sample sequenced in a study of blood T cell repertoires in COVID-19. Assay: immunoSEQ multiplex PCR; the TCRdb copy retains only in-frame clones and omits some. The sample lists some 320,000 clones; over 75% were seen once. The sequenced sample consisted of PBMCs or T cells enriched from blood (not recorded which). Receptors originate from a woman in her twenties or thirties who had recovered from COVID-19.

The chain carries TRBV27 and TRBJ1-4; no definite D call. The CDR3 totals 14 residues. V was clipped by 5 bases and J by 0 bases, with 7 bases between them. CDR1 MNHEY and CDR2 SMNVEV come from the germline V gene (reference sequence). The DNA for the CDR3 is TGTGCCAGCAGTCGACACGCAACTAATGAAAAACTGTTTTTT. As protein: CASSRHATNEKLFF. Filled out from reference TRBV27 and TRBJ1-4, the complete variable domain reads EAQVTQNPRYLITVTGKKLTVTCSQNMNHEYMSWYRQDPGLGLRQIYYSMNVEVTDKGDVPEGYKVSRKEKRNFPLILESPSPNQTSLYFCASSRHATNEKLFFGSGTQLSVL.

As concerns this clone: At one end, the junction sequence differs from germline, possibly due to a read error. CDR3 nucleotide sequence: TGTGCCAGCAGCTTACCGGAGGGACCGAACTTC. Translated: CASSLPEGPNF. The genes are TRBV7-6 and TRBJ2-5; possible D gene TRBD2, 6 bases. Germline CDR1 is SGHVS and CDR2 is FNYEAQ. CDR3 length: 11 amino acids.

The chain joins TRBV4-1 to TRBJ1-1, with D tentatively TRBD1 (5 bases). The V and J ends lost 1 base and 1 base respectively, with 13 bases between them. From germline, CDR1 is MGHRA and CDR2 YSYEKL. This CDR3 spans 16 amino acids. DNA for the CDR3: TGCGCCAGCAGCCAAGGCCCGAGGGGAGGGAACACTGAAGCTTTCTTT. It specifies CASSQGPRGGNTEAFF.

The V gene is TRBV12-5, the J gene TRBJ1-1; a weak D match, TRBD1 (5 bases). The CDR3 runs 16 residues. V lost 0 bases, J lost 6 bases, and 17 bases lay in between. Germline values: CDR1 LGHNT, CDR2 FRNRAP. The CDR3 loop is CASGLVLPGKTPEAFF. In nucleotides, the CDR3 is TGTGCTAGTGGTTTGGTATTACCAGGGAAGACCCCTGAAGCTTTCTTT.

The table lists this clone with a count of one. CDR3 nucleotide sequence: TGTGCCAGCGGTCCAGGTGGGCAGGGGGCCCAAGCTAACTATGGCTACACCTTC. It encodes CASGPGGQGAQANYGYTF. The rearrangement uses TRBV6-6 and TRBJ1-2, with 8 bases matching TRBD1. Trimming took 8 bases from V and 0 from J; bases not matched to a gene: 17. This CDR3 is built from 18 residues. Germline V gene data show CDR1 as MNHNY and CDR2 as SVGAGI (reference sequence).

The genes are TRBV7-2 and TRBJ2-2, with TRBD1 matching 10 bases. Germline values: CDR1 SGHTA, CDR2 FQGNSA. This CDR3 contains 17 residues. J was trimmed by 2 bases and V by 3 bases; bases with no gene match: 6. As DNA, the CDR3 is TGTGCCAGCAGCTTCCCGGGACAGGGGCGAAACACCGGGGAGCTGTTTTTT. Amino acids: CASSFPGQGRNTGELFF.

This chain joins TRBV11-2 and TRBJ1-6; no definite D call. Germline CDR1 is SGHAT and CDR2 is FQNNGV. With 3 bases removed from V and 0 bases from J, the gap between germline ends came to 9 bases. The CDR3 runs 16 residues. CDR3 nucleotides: TGTGCCAGCAGCTTCAGGCTGAGCTCCTATAATTCACCCCTCCACTTT. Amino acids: CASSFRLSSYNSPLHF.

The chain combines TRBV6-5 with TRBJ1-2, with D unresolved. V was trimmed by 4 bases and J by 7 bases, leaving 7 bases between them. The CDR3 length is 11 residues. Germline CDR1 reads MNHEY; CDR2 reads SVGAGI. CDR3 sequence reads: CASSSYFGYTF. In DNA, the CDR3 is TGTGCCAGCAGTTCCTATTTTGGCTACACCTTC.

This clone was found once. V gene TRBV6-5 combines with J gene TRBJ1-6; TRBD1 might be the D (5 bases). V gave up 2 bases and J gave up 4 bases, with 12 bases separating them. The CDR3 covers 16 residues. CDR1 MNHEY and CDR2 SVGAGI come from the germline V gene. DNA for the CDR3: TGTGCCAGCAGTTACGGGGGGGGGTTGTATAATTCACCCCTCCACTTT. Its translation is CASSYGGGLYNSPLHF.

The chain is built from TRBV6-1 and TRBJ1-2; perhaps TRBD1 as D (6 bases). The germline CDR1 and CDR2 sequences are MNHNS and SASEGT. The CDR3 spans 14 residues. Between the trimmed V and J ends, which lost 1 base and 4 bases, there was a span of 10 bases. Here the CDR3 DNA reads TGTGCCAGCAGTGAAGGAGGCAGGGGCTATGGCTACACCTTC. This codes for CASSEGGRGYGYTF.

The DNA of the CDR3 is TGCGCCAGCAGTCGACAGCCCCGCTATGGCTACACCTTC. Its protein product is CASSRQPRYGYTF. The chain combines TRBV4-3 with TRBJ1-2; TRBD1 is a possible D gene (5 bases). CDR1 is LGHNA, CDR2 YSLEER, per germline. This CDR3 has 13 residues. V was shortened by 6 bases and J by 4 bases, with 12 bases between the two germline ends.

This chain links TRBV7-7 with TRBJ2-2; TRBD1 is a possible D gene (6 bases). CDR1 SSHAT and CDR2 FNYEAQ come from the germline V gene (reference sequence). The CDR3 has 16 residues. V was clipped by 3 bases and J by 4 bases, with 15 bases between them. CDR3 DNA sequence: TGTGCCAGCAGCTTTGACCAGGGGCCGGGCACCGGGGAGCTGTTTTTT. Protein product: CASSFDQGPGTGELFF.

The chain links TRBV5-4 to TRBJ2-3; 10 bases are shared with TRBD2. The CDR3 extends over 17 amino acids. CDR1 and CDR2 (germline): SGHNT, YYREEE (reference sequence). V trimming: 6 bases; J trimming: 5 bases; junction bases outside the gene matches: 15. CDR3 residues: CASTQRLAGAEGDTQYF. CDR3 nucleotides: TGTGCCAGCACCCAAAGGCTAGCGGGGGCTGAGGGAGATACGCAGTATTTT.